This TCR beta chain was captured in a study of OX40 agonist ivuxolimab in advanced cancers. Libraries were prepared by immunoSEQ multiplex PCR; TCRdb keeps only in-frame clonotypes and omits some of them. This sample has some 19,000 clones, with approximately 83% found just once. Trimming shortened V by 2 bases and J by 4 bases, and 12 bases separated the two germline ends. The CDR3 extends over 14 amino acids. Germline V gene sequence: CDR1 LNHDA, CDR2 SQIVND (reference sequence). The gene calls are TRBV19 and TRBJ2-7, with D possibly matching TRBD2 (5 bases). This TCR came from an adult with an advanced solid tumor such as melanoma, head and neck, liver or kidney cancer. The starting material was CD4+ or CD8+ T cells sorted from blood, obtained in a trial of the OX40 agonist ivuxolimab. This CDR3 is CASSIRGWKYEQYF. DNA for the CDR3: TGTGCCAGTAGTATAAGAGGGTGGAAGTACGAGCAGTACTTC.